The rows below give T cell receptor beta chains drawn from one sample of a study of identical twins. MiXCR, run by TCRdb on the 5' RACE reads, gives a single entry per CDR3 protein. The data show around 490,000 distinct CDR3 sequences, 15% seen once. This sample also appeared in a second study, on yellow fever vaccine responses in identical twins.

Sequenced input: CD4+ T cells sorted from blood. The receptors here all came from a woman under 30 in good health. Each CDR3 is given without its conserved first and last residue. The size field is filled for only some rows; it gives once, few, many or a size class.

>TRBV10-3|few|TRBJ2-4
AISESGLAKNIQY
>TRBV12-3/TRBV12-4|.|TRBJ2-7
ASIWDRNYEQY
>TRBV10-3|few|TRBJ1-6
AISESPEISPLH
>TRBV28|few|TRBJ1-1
ASSRGSLNTEAF
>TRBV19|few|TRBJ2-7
ASSISSGQVGTYEQY
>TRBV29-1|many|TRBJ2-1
SVDRGGPYNEQF
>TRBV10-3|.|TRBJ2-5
ARPARDTRGETQY
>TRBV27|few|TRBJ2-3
ASSLKTGSTDTQY
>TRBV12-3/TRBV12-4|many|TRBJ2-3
ASRKGANTQY
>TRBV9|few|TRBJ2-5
ASNLGQPGETQY
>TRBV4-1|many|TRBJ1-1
ASSQPPGQGNTEAF
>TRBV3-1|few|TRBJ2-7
ASSQAVAGTYEQY
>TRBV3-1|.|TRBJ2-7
ASSPTHSGAGEQY
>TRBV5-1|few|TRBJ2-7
ASSLAGTSGRGSPYEQY
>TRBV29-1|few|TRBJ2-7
SVEDPPPSGEQY
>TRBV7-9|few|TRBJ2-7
ASSAQGVFYEQY
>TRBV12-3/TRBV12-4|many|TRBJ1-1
ASKLQGYTEAF
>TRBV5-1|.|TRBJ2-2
ASSSDGASGELF
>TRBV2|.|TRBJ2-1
ASSEPRGGSEQF
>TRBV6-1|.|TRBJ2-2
ASSPLQRGGDTGELF
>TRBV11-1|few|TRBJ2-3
ASSPPTYVTSGSTDTQY
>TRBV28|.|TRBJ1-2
AVGYDYGYT
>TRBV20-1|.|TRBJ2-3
SAPTSGTNTDTQY
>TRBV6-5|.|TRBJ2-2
ASSYLDGELF
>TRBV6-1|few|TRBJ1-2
ASSPRGTTNYGYT
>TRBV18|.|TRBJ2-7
ASSPDVGDEQY
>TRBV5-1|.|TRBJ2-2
ASTLDTNTGELF
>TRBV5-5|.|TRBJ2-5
ASSLGDLQETQY
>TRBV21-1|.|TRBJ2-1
ASSKKGRGDYNEQF
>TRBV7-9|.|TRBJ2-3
ASTGSRDTQY
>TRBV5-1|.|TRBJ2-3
ASSLGGSLADTQY
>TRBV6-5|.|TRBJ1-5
ASSYTTGLSNQPQH
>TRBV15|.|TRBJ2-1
ATSRDLGLAGGQIEQF
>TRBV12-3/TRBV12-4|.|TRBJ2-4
ASSFRAGGGNIQY
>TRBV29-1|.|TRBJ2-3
SVLRRSGDTQY
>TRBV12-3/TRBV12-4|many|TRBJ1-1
ASRQGRPTPRPEAF
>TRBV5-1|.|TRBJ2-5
ASSLTWGETQY
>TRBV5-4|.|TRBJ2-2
ASSSGGGTVGTGELF
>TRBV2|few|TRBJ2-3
ASSPAGTATDTQY
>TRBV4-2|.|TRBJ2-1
ASSPEAGGPLHEQF
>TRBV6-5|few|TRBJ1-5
ASSYSILQPQH
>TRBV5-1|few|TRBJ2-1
ASSLGGMPYNEQF